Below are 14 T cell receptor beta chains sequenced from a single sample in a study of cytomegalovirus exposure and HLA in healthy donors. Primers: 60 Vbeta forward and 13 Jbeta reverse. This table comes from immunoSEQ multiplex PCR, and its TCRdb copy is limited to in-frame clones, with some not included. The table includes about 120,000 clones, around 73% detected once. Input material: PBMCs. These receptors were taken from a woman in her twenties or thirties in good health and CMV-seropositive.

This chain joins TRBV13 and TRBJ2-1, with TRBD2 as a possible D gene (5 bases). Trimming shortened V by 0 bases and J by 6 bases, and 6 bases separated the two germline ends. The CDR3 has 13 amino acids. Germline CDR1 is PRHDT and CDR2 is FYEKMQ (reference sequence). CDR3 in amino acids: CASSLGRGNEQFF. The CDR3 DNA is TGTGCCAGCAGCTTAGGACGGGGCAATGAGCAGTTCTTC.

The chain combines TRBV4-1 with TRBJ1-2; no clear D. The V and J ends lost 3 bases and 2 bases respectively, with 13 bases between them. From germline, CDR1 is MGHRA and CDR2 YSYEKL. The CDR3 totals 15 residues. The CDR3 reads CASSQPTRKNYGYTF. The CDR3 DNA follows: TGCGCCAGCAGCCAGCCGACTAGAAAAAACTATGGCTACACCTTC.

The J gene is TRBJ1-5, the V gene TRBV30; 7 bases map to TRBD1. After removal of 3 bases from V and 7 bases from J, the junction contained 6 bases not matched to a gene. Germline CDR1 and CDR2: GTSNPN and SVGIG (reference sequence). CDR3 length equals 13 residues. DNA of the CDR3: TGTGCCTGGAGAGCAGGGGGAAGCCAGCCCCAGCATTTT. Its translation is CAWRAGGSQPQHF.

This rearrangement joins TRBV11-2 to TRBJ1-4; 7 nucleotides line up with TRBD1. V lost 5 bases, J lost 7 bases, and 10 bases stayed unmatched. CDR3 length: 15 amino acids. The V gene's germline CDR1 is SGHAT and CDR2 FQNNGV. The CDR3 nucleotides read TGTGCCAGCAGCCAAGGGACAGCCCCCAGTGAAAAACTGTTTTTT. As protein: CASSQGTAPSEKLFF.

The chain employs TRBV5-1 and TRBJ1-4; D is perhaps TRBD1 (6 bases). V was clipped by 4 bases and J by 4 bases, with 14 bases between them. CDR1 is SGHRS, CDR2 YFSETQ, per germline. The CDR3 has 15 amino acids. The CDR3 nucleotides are TGCGCCAGCAGCGACGCGCAGGGGAGTAATGAAAAACTGTTTTTT. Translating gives CASSDAQGSNEKLFF. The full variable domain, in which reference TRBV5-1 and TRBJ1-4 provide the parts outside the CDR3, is KAGVTQTPRYLIKTRGQQVTLSCSPISGHRSVSWYQQTPGQGLQFLFEYFSETQRNKGNFPGRFSGRQFSNSRSEMNVSTLELGDSALYLCASSDAQGSNEKLFFGSGTQLSVL.

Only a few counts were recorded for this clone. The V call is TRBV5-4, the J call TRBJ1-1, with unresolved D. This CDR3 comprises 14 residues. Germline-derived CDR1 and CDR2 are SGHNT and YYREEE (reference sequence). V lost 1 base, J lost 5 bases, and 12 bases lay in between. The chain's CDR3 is CASSLWVTRTEAFF. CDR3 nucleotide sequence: TGTGCCAGCAGCTTGTGGGTGACGCGGACTGAAGCTTTCTTT.

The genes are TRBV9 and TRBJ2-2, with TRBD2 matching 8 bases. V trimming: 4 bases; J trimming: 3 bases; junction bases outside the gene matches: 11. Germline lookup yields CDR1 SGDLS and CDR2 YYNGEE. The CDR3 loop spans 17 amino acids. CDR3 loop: CASSPRPTSVYTGELFF. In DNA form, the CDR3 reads TGTGCCAGCAGCCCGCGACCGACTAGCGTTTACACCGGGGAGCTGTTTTTT.

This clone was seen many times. The CDR3 is CASGGGVDTQYF. CDR3 in DNA: TGTGCCAGCGGAGGAGGAGTAGATACGCAGTATTTT. This sequence joins TRBV19 and TRBJ2-3; D perhaps matches TRBD2 (5 bases). CDR1 and CDR2 (germline): LNHDA, SQIVND (reference sequence). V was trimmed by 9 bases and J by 5 bases, leaving 12 bases between them. This CDR3 is built from 12 residues.

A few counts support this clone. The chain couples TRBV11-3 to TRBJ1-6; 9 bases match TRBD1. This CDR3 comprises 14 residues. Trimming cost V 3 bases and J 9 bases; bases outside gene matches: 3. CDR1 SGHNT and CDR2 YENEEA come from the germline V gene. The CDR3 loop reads CASSFGDRVSPLHF. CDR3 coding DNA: TGTGCCAGCAGCTTCGGGGACAGGGTTTCACCCCTCCACTTT.

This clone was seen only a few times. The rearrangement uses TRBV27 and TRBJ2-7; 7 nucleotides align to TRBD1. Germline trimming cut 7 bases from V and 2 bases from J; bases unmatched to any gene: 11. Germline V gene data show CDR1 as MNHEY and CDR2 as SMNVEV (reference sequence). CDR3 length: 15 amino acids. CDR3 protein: CASILTGDSTYEQYF. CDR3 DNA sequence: TGTGCCAGCATCCTAACCGGGGACAGTACCTACGAGCAGTACTTC.

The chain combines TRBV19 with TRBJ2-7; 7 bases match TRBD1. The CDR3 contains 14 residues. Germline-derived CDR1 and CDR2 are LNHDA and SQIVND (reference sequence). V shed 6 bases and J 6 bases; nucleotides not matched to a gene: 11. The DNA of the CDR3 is TGTGCCAGTAGAGCACCCGACAGGGTGGGCGAGCAGTACTTC. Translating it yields CASRAPDRVGEQYF.

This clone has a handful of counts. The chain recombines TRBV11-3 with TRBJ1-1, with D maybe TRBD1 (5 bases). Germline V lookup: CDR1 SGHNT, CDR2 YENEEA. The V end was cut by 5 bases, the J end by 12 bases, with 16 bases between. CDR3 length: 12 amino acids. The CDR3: CASSPQGEKPFF. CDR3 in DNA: TGTGCCAGCAGCCCCCAGGGTGAGAAGCCTTTCTTT.

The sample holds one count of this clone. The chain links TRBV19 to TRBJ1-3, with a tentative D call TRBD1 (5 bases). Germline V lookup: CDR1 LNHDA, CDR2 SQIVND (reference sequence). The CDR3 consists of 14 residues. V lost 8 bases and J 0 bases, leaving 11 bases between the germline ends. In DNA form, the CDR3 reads TGTGCCAGTTACGACAGATTCTCTGGAAACACCATATATTTT. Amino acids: CASYDRFSGNTIYF. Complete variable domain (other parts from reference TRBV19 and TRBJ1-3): DGGITQSPKYLFRKEGQNVTLSCEQNLNHDAMYWYRQDPGQGLRLIYYSQIVNDFQKGDIAEGYSVSREKKESFPLTVTSAQKNPTAFYLCASYDRFSGNTIYFGEGSWLTVV.

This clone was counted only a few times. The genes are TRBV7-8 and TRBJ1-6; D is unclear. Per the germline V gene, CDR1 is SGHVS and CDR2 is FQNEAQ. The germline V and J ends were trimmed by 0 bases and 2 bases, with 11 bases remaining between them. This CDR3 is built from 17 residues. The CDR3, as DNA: TGTGCCAGCAGCTTAGCTGGCGGATGGCCCTATAATTCACCCCTCCACTTT. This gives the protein CASSLAGGWPYNSPLHF.